What follows are 10 T cell receptor beta chains derived from one specimen sequenced in a study of siplizumab effects on memory and regulatory T cells. Measured with immunoSEQ multiplex PCR; TCRdb has only the in-frame clones, and not every one. Of roughly 60,000 clones listed, approximately 93% are singletons. The sample was CD8+ T cells sorted from blood. Receptor source: a human donor in good health.

The J gene is TRBJ2-7, the V gene TRBV27; D gene unclear. The CDR3 loop spans 14 amino acids. The germline V gene encodes CDR1 MNHEY and CDR2 SMNVEV (reference sequence). The V end was cut by 1 base, the J end by 5 bases, with 12 bases between. As DNA, the CDR3 is TGTGCCAGCAGTTTATTCCCCTCGGGCCACGAGCAGTACTTC. Translation: CASSLFPSGHEQYF.

The chain is built from TRBV7-8 and TRBJ1-5; no clear D. This CDR3 is 16 amino acids long. Germline V gene data show CDR1 as SGHVS and CDR2 as FQNEAQ. The ends were cut back, 5 bases at V and 2 bases at J, with 16 bases in the middle. CDR3 bases: TGTGCCAGCAGCATAAACAGTATCGCGGGCAATCAGCCCCAGCATTTT. Encoded protein: CASSINSIAGNQPQHF. The full variable domain, rest sourced from reference TRBV7-8 and TRBJ1-5, is GAGVSQSPRYKVAKRGQDVALRCDPISGHVSLFWYQQALGQGPEFLTYFQNEAQLDKSGLPSDRFFAERPEGSVSTLKIQRTQQEDSAVYLCASSINSIAGNQPQHFGDGTRLSIL.

The CDR3 nucleotides are TGTGCCAGCAGCCCGGACGGGACTAGCGGGATGAGGGAGCAGTACTTC. Translation: CASSPDGTSGMREQYF. V gene TRBV5-4 combines with J gene TRBJ2-7, with 13 bases fitting TRBD2. Germline V gene lookup returns CDR1 SGHNT and CDR2 YYREEE (reference sequence). CDR3 length: 16 amino acids. With 4 bases clipped from V and 7 bases from J, the junction kept 11 bases outside the gene matches.

This clone was detected once. The chain recombines TRBV6-5 with TRBJ2-7; weak D call: TRBD1 (6 bases). V lost 6 bases, J lost 2 bases, and 17 bases lay in between. The CDR3 length is 15 residues. In germline, CDR1 is MNHEY, CDR2 SVGAGI. The CDR3 DNA follows: TGTGCCAGCAGGGACCGGGACACCCCAACCTACGAGCAGTACTTC. It is translated as CASRDRDTPTYEQYF.

In this sample, this clone turned up once. The chain recombines TRBV21-1 with TRBJ1-5; whether TRBD1, the table's D call, matches the DNA was not checked. TRBV21-1 is tagged as a pseudogene. This CDR3 has 14 amino acids. In DNA form, the CDR3 reads TGTGCCAGCAGCAACAGGGTTCGACGTCAGCCCCAGCATTTT. The encoded protein is CASSNRVRRQPQHF.

The chain carries TRBV28 and TRBJ2-7; D is perhaps TRBD2 (5 bases). Germline V gene sequence: CDR1 MDHEN, CDR2 SYDVKM. The V and J ends lost 6 bases and 5 bases respectively, with 14 bases between them. The length of the CDR3 is 13 residues. The CDR3 loop reads CASSPWGSDEQYF. CDR3 in DNA: TGTGCCAGCAGCCCTTGGGGTAGCGACGAGCAGTACTTC. Supplemented by reference TRBV28 and TRBJ2-7, the full variable domain reads DVKVTQSSRYLVKRTGEKVFLECVQDMDHENMFWYRQDPGLGLRLIYFSYDVKMKEKGDIPEGYSVSREKKERFSLILESASTNQTSMYLCASSPWGSDEQYFGPGTRLTVT.

The chain employs TRBV13 and TRBJ2-5; either TRBD1 or TRBD2 may fit D (5 bases each). The CDR3 contains 15 residues. The V end was cut by 3 bases, the J end by 1 base, with 12 bases between. Germline V gene data show CDR1 as PRHDT and CDR2 as FYEKMQ (reference sequence). CDR3 in amino acids: CASSLGRSAQETQYF. The CDR3 bases are TGTGCCAGCAGCTTGGGACGCTCCGCCCAAGAGACCCAGTACTTC.

The CDR3 DNA is TGTGCCAGCAGTTTAGCCCCGGGACTAGCGGACCCCGCGGGGCTGTTTTTT. Amino acid sequence: CASSLAPGLADPAGLFF. This chain connects TRBV27 to TRBJ2-2, with 11 bases aligning to TRBD2. Unmatched junction bases numbered 15, after V lost 2 bases and J lost 13 bases. The CDR3 runs to 17 residues. Germline CDR1 and CDR2: MNHEY and SMNVEV (reference sequence).

The chain uses TRBV5-6 and TRBJ1-5; D is perhaps TRBD1 (6 bases). The germline V gene has CDR1 SGHDT and CDR2 YYEEEE. V lost 4 bases, J lost 5 bases, and 16 bases lay in between. The CDR3 has 15 residues. The CDR3 reads CASSLGAGRHQPQHF. The CDR3 DNA reads TGTGCCAGCAGCCTGGGGGCAGGGCGACATCAGCCCCAGCATTTT.

This clone was counted a single time. The rearrangement links TRBV6-1 to TRBJ1-1, with TRBD1 matching over 9 bases. V lost 4 bases, J lost 3 bases, and 18 bases stayed unmatched. The CDR3 consists of 19 residues. Germline values: CDR1 MNHNS, CDR2 SASEGT. The CDR3, as DNA: TGTGCCAGCAGTGTCTGGGACAGGGTAGATCGGTTCGCGGACACTGAAGCTTTCTTT. Its protein product is CASSVWDRVDRFADTEAFF.